This T cell receptor (beta chain) was captured in a study of blood T cell repertoires in COVID-19. TCRdb's copy holds only in-frame clones and misses some; the assay was immunoSEQ multiplex PCR. The sample consists of roughly 280,000 clones, roughly nine tenths of them appearing once. The CDR3 is made up of 17 amino acids. V lost 2 bases and J lost 3; bases outside the gene matches: 11. The germline V gene has CDR1 LNHDA and CDR2 SQIVND (reference sequence). Material for sequencing was PBMCs or T cells enriched from blood (not recorded which). The sequence was collected from a woman in her forties or fifties who had recovered from COVID-19. The chain links TRBV19 to TRBJ2-3; 7 bases line up with TRBD1. CDR3 loop: CASSIHPGTVTTDTQYF. The CDR3 DNA reads as TGTGCCAGTAGTATACACCCCGGGACAGTCACAACAGATACGCAGTATTTT.